Listed below are T cell receptor beta chains from one sample, sequenced in a study of cytotoxic CD8 clonotypes in ibrutinib-treated CLL. Some clones are missing from TCRdb's copy, which holds only in-frame ones; the method was immunoSEQ multiplex PCR. The repertoire includes roughly 200,000 clones, more than 65% of them detected once, and about 6.2% sits in the top ten. Sample: PBMCs, taken after 12 months of ibrutinib treatment. The receptors here all came from a human donor with chronic lymphocytic leukemia. The CDR3 runs from the conserved cysteine through the conserved F or W. Fields, in order: J gene, clone size, D gene, V gene, CDR3 length, CDR3 protein, CDR3 DNA. D genes are given only for firm matches. Clone size appears in some rows only: once, few, many, or a class for an expanded clone.

J: TRBJ1-1; size: -; D: -; V: TRBV7-3; length: 13; CDR3: CASSVRLNTEAFF; DNA: TGTGCCAGCAGCGTACGATTGAACACTGAAGCTTTCTTT
J: TRBJ1-2; size: -; D: -; V: TRBV7-2; length: 14; CDR3: CASSLGAAHYGYTF; DNA: TGTGCCAGCAGCTTGGGAGCAGCCCACTATGGCTACACCTTC
J: TRBJ1-2; size: -; D: -; V: TRBV6-5; length: 14; CDR3: CASSYNGRDHGYTF; DNA: TGTGCCAGCAGTTACAACGGACGGGACCACGGCTACACCTTC
J: TRBJ2-4; size: -; D: -; V: TRBV5-6; length: 14; CDR3: CASKKGVDKNIQYF; DNA: TGTGCCAGCAAAAAGGGTGTGGACAAAAACATTCAGTACTTC
J: TRBJ2-3; size: -; D: -; V: TRBV5-1; length: 16; CDR3: CASSLWPGRHTDTQYF; DNA: TGCGCCAGCAGCTTGTGGCCGGGGCGCCACACAGATACGCAGTATTTT
J: TRBJ2-2; size: -; D: -; V: TRBV9; length: 12; CDR3: CASEGVGGELFF; DNA: TGTGCCAGCGAAGGGGTAGGCGGGGAGCTGTTTTTT
J: TRBJ2-3; size: -; D: -; V: TRBV9; length: 15; CDR3: CASSTQLTSSDTQYF; DNA: TGTGCCAGCAGCACCCAATTGACTAGTTCCGATACGCAGTATTTT
J: TRBJ2-7; size: many; D: -; V: TRBV6-5; length: 14; CDR3: CASSLGGWGYEQYF; DNA: TGTGCCAGCTCTCTCGGGGGTTGGGGCTACGAGCAGTACTTC
J: TRBJ1-5; size: -; D: -; V: TRBV13; length: 17; CDR3: CASSLGPRGAVDQPQHF; DNA: TGTGCCAGCAGCTTAGGCCCTAGGGGCGCCGTGGATCAGCCCCAGCATTTT
J: TRBJ1-2; size: -; D: -; V: TRBV5-1; length: 13; CDR3: CASSTAEGYGYTF; DNA: TGCGCCAGCAGCACCGCGGAGGGCTATGGCTACACCTTC
J: TRBJ1-1; size: once; D: -; V: TRBV19; length: 14; CDR3: CASSKTGGDTEAFF; DNA: TGTGCCAGTAGTAAAACCGGGGGGGACACTGAAGCTTTCTTT
J: TRBJ1-1; size: once; D: -; V: TRBV6-1; length: 13; CDR3: CASGGRFHTEAFF; DNA: TGTGCCAGCGGAGGGAGGTTTCACACTGAAGCTTTCTTT
J: TRBJ1-5; size: -; D: -; V: TRBV28; length: 13; CDR3: CASSGDRNQPQHF; DNA: TGTGCCAGCAGTGGGGACCGCAATCAGCCCCAGCATTTT
J: TRBJ2-7; size: -; D: TRBD2; V: TRBV27; length: 15; CDR3: CASSLAGGGVYEQYF; DNA: TGTGCCAGCAGTCTAGCGGGAGGTGGGGTCTACGAGCAGTACTTC
J: TRBJ1-2; size: once; D: -; V: TRBV4-3; length: 16; CDR3: CASSQESDLGDYGYTF; DNA: TGCGCCAGCAGCCAAGAGTCAGACCTAGGCGACTATGGCTACACCTTC
J: TRBJ1-3; size: few; D: -; V: TRBV30; length: 16; CDR3: CAWSVGVRNSGNTIYF; DNA: TGTGCCTGGAGTGTTGGCGTAAGGAACTCTGGAAACACCATATATTTT
J: TRBJ2-5; size: few; D: -; V: TRBV20-1; length: 11; CDR3: CSARPQETQYF; DNA: TGCAGTGCTAGACCTCAAGAGACCCAGTACTTC
J: TRBJ1-5; size: few; D: TRBD1; V: TRBV7-9; length: 15; CDR3: CASSITGVGNQPQHF; DNA: TGTGCCAGCAGCATTACAGGGGTTGGCAATCAGCCCCAGCATTTT
J: TRBJ2-1; size: few; D: -; V: TRBV10-3; length: 13; CDR3: CAISDRQYNEQFF; DNA: TGTGCCATCAGTGATAGACAGTACAATGAGCAGTTCTTC
J: TRBJ1-5; size: few; D: -; V: TRBV28; length: 14; CDR3: CASSYGGGGQPQHF; DNA: TGTGCCAGCAGTTACGGGGGCGGCGGTCAGCCCCAGCATTTT
J: TRBJ2-3; size: -; D: TRBD2; V: TRBV2; length: 19; CDR3: CATPNPTSGRGWVSDTQYF; DNA: TGTGCCACTCCGAATCCGACTAGCGGGAGGGGGTGGGTCTCAGATACGCAGTATTTT
J: TRBJ2-1; size: few; D: TRBD2; V: TRBV25-1; length: 18; CDR3: CASSSAALTSGADNEQFF; DNA: TGTGCCAGCAGTAGCGCCGCCCTGACTAGCGGCGCTGACAATGAGCAGTTCTTC
J: TRBJ1-1; size: -; D: -; V: TRBV30; length: 12; CDR3: CAWSARGTEAFF; DNA: TGTGCCTGGAGTGCCCGGGGCACTGAAGCTTTCTTT
J: TRBJ2-6; size: few; D: -; V: TRBV10-2; length: 17; CDR3: CASSDGGLLGGANVLTF; DNA: TGCGCCAGCAGTGACGGGGGGCTACTAGGTGGGGCCAACGTCCTGACTTTC
J: TRBJ1-5; size: -; D: -; V: TRBV7-2; length: 14; CDR3: CASSLLGGDQPQHF; DNA: TGTGCCAGCAGCTTGCTAGGGGGAGACCAGCCCCAGCATTTT
J: TRBJ1-5; size: -; D: -; V: TRBV9; length: 20; CDR3: CASSALVRGANGYSNQPQHF; DNA: TGTGCCAGCAGCGCCCTTGTTCGAGGGGCAAATGGTTATAGCAATCAGCCCCAGCATTTT
J: TRBJ1-1; size: -; D: TRBD1; V: TRBV6-5; length: 15; CDR3: CASSYGTGVNTEAFF; DNA: TGTGCCAGCAGTTACGGGACAGGAGTGAACACTGAAGCTTTCTTT
J: TRBJ1-4; size: -; D: -; V: TRBV5-1; length: 15; CDR3: CASSLGPTGNEKLFF; DNA: TGCGCCAGCAGCTTGGGGCCCACGGGTAATGAAAAACTGTTTTTT
J: TRBJ1-1; size: -; D: -; V: TRBV18; length: 14; CDR3: CASSPGRGGAEAFF; DNA: TGTGCCAGCTCACCAGGAAGGGGGGGAGCTGAAGCTTTCTTT
J: TRBJ1-4; size: -; D: -; V: TRBV30; length: 14; CDR3: CAWRGAAKNEKLFF; DNA: TGTGCCTGGAGGGGGGCAGCCAAGAATGAAAAACTGTTTTTT
J: TRBJ2-5; size: -; D: TRBD1; V: TRBV6-1; length: 15; CDR3: CASSRRTGVLETQYF; DNA: TGTGCCAGCAGTAGAAGGACAGGGGTTCTGGAGACCCAGTACTTC
J: TRBJ1-2; size: -; D: -; V: TRBV13; length: 13; CDR3: CASRQVVHYGYTF; DNA: TGTGCCAGCAGGCAGGTGGTCCACTATGGCTACACCTTC
J: TRBJ2-1; size: -; D: TRBD2; V: TRBV18; length: 15; CDR3: CASSPDLSGNNEQFF; DNA: TGTGCCAGCTCACCCGACTTAAGCGGGAACAATGAGCAGTTCTTC
J: TRBJ1-2; size: -; D: TRBD1; V: TRBV18; length: 12; CDR3: CASSPSGQGHGF; DNA: TGTGCCAGCTCACCCTCGGGACAGGGCCACGGCTTC
J: TRBJ2-7; size: -; D: -; V: TRBV29-1; length: 12; CDR3: CSVVSQAYEQYF; DNA: TGCAGCGTTGTCTCGCAGGCCTACGAGCAGTACTTC
J: TRBJ1-6; size: -; D: TRBD1; V: TRBV19; length: 16; CDR3: CASSAQGGSYNSPLHF; DNA: TGTGCCAGTAGTGCACAGGGGGGATCTTATAATTCACCCCTCCACTTT
J: TRBJ1-1; size: -; D: -; V: TRBV5-1; length: 15; CDR3: CASRPPTAGYTEAFF; DNA: TGCGCCAGCAGGCCCCCGACAGCCGGTTACACTGAAGCTTTCTTT
J: TRBJ1-5; size: -; D: TRBD1; V: TRBV30; length: 14; CDR3: CAWGTGGDNQPQHF; DNA: TGTGCCTGGGGTACAGGGGGGGATAATCAGCCCCAGCATTTT
J: TRBJ2-2; size: -; D: -; V: TRBV18; length: 16; CDR3: CASSPYIDANTGELFF; DNA: TGTGCCAGCTCGCCCTATATAGACGCGAACACCGGGGAGCTGTTTTTT
J: TRBJ2-1; size: -; D: -; V: TRBV7-9; length: 15; CDR3: CASNIGGQTYNEQFF; DNA: TGTGCCAGCAACATAGGTGGGCAGACGTACAATGAGCAGTTCTTC
J: TRBJ2-7; size: once; D: -; V: TRBV11-3; length: 14; CDR3: CASSPGQGTGEQYF; DNA: TGTGCCAGCAGCCCAGGGCAGGGGACGGGTGAGCAGTACTTC
J: TRBJ1-5; size: -; D: TRBD1; V: TRBV18; length: 15; CDR3: CASSPGQGVNQPQHF; DNA: TGTGCCAGCTCACCAGGACAGGGAGTAAATCAGCCCCAGCATTTT
J: TRBJ2-3; size: -; D: -; V: TRBV6-5; length: 15; CDR3: CASSYEGGSTDTQYF; DNA: TGTGCCAGCAGTTACGAGGGGGGAAGCACAGATACGCAGTATTTT
J: TRBJ2-1; size: -; D: TRBD2; V: TRBV5-1; length: 16; CDR3: CASSLTGTSGGNEQFF; DNA: TGCGCCAGCAGCTTGACCGGGACTAGCGGAGGCAATGAGCAGTTCTTC
J: TRBJ1-1; size: -; D: TRBD1; V: TRBV6-5; length: 14; CDR3: CASSSWTGNTEAFF; DNA: TGTGCCAGCAGTTCGTGGACAGGGAACACTGAAGCTTTCTTT
J: TRBJ2-7; size: -; D: -; V: TRBV10-1; length: 11; CDR3: CATSFPYEQYF; DNA: TGCGCCACAAGTTTCCCCTACGAGCAGTACTTC
J: TRBJ2-7; size: few; D: TRBD1; V: TRBV18; length: 15; CDR3: CASSPSQGASYEQYF; DNA: TGTGCCAGCTCACCCTCTCAGGGGGCTTCCTACGAGCAGTACTTC
J: TRBJ2-1; size: few; D: -; V: TRBV7-7; length: 14; CDR3: CASSLQGFGGEQFF; DNA: TGTGCTAGCAGCTTACAGGGCTTCGGGGGTGAGCAGTTCTTC
J: TRBJ2-2; size: -; D: -; V: TRBV9; length: 14; CDR3: CASSVVSGTGELFF; DNA: TGTGCCAGCAGCGTAGTTTCAGGGACCGGGGAGCTGTTTTTT
J: TRBJ2-5; size: -; D: -; V: TRBV6-1; length: 14; CDR3: CASSPGPLQETQYF; DNA: TGTGCCAGCAGTCCGGGGCCCCTCCAAGAGACCCAGTACTTC
J: TRBJ2-1; size: -; D: TRBD1; V: TRBV7-8; length: 17; CDR3: CASSLVPGQGLWNEQFF; DNA: TGTGCCAGCAGCTTAGTCCCGGGACAGGGGCTCTGGAATGAGCAGTTCTTC
J: TRBJ1-5; size: -; D: -; V: TRBV5-6; length: 13; CDR3: CASSPRGNQPQHF; DNA: TGTGCCAGCAGCCCGCGGGGCAATCAGCCCCAGCATTTT
J: TRBJ2-7; size: -; D: -; V: TRBV19; length: 17; CDR3: CASSPLGRQVTSYEQYF; DNA: TGTGCCAGTAGCCCTTTGGGAAGACAGGTGACCTCCTACGAGCAGTACTTC
J: TRBJ1-1; size: once; D: -; V: TRBV29-1; length: 11; CDR3: CSVGSVTEAFF; DNA: TGCAGCGTTGGATCCGTAACTGAAGCTTTCTTT
J: TRBJ1-1; size: -; D: -; V: TRBV7-3; length: 14; CDR3: CASSLAVLNTEAFF; DNA: TGTGCCAGCAGCTTAGCGGTATTAAACACTGAAGCTTTCTTT
J: TRBJ1-4; size: -; D: TRBD1; V: TRBV19; length: 18; CDR3: CASSIDNPGQGRDEKLFF; DNA: TGTGCCAGTAGTATAGATAACCCGGGACAGGGAAGAGATGAAAAACTGTTTTTT
J: TRBJ2-3; size: -; D: -; V: TRBV21-1; length: 11; CDR3: CASSKVHTQYF; DNA: TGTGCCAGCAGCAAAGTTCATACGCAGTATTTT
J: TRBJ2-3; size: -; D: TRBD2; V: TRBV5-1; length: 16; CDR3: CASSLAAAGDTDTQYF; DNA: TGCGCCAGCAGCTTGGCAGCAGCGGGAGACACAGATACGCAGTATTTT
J: TRBJ2-3; size: -; D: -; V: TRBV19; length: 14; CDR3: CASSRPGSTDTQYF; DNA: TGTGCCAGTAGCCGCCCCGGGAGCACAGATACGCAGTATTTT